Below are 18 T cell receptor beta chains sequenced from a single sample in a study of blood T cell repertoires in COVID-19. Profiled with immunoSEQ multiplex PCR; TCRdb holds only in-frame clones, not every one. This sample yields under 300,000 clones, of which roughly 90% are seen a single time; about 5.9% belongs to the top ten. The sequenced sample was peripheral blood. Receptor source: a man aged 55-75 years with acute or convalescent COVID-19.

The gene calls are TRBV6-5 and TRBJ2-3; D is possibly TRBD2 (5 bases). The V gene's germline CDR1 is MNHEY and CDR2 SVGAGI. The CDR3 sequence is 14 residues long. Between the trimmed V and J ends, which lost 7 bases and 3 bases, there was a span of 14 bases. As DNA, the CDR3 is TGTGCCAGCACCCCAGGCCTAGCAACAGATACGCAGTATTTT. Protein: CASTPGLATDTQYF.

The chain carries TRBV7-8 and TRBJ2-1; D ambiguous. In germline, CDR1 is SGHVS, CDR2 FQNEAQ. V lost 3 bases to trimming and J lost 8 bases, with 14 bases between them. There are 14 residues in the CDR3. CDR3 amino acids: CASSFEQPSDEQFF. CDR3 nucleotides: TGTGCCAGCAGCTTTGAACAGCCTTCCGATGAGCAGTTCTTC.

The V call is TRBV28, the J call TRBJ1-5, with a weak D call TRBD1 (6 bases). The CDR3 contains 15 residues. Germline CDR1 is MDHEN and CDR2 is SYDVKM. The V end was cut by 0 bases, the J end by 4 bases, with 10 bases between. The CDR3, as DNA: TGTGCCAGCAGTTTATGGAGCACAGGGAATCAGCCCCAGCATTTT. This codes for CASSLWSTGNQPQHF.

The CDR3, as DNA: TGTGCCAGCAGCTCTCTAGCGGGAGGTACCGGGGAGCTGTTTTTT. Translating it yields CASSSLAGGTGELFF. The V gene is TRBV14, the J gene TRBJ2-2; 11 bases map to TRBD2. The CDR3 extends over 15 amino acids. Germline CDR1 reads SGHDN; CDR2 reads FVKESK. The V and J ends lost 5 bases and 5 bases, in that order; junction bases with no gene match: 4.

This rearrangement joins TRBV9 to TRBJ1-1; tentative D call: TRBD1 (6 bases). CDR1 is SGDLS, CDR2 YYNGEE, per germline. V lost 4 bases and J lost 1, with 14 bases in between. The CDR3 covers 15 residues. The CDR3 DNA follows: TGTGCCAGCAGCCTCACGGGGGGCAGGAACACTGAAGCTTTCTTT. Translating gives CASSLTGGRNTEAFF.

The rearrangement joins TRBV2 to TRBJ2-1; D gene uncertain. Germline values: CDR1 SNHLY, CDR2 FYNNEI. This CDR3 contains 15 residues. V lost 3 bases and J 0 bases, leaving 9 bases between the germline ends. The CDR3 here is CASSDSWSSYNEQFF. The CDR3 DNA reads as TGTGCCAGCAGTGATTCCTGGAGCTCCTACAATGAGCAGTTCTTC.

The V and J genes are TRBV5-1 and TRBJ1-1, with D possibly TRBD1 on 6 matching bases. Germline loops: CDR1 SGHRS, CDR2 YFSETQ. V was clipped by 2 bases and J by 1 base, with 12 bases between them. CDR3 length: 15 amino acids. The CDR3 DNA reads as TGCGCCAGCAGCTTCGCAGGGGCGGGGAACACTGAAGCTTTCTTT. Translated, it gives CASSFAGAGNTEAFF.

This clone was picked up one time. V gene TRBV3-1 (or the pseudogene TRBV3-2) combines with J gene TRBJ1-6; 7 positions agree with TRBD1. J lost 5 bases, V lost 3 bases, and 7 bases had no gene match. The germline gives CDR1 LGHDT, CDR2 YNNKEL (reference sequence). CDR3 size: 16 residues. The CDR3 spells CASSHGGQGDNSPLHF. CDR3 sequence (DNA): TGTGCCAGCAGCCATGGGGGGCAGGGGGATAATTCACCCCTCCACTTT.

V usage is TRBV30 and J usage is TRBJ1-5; TRBD1 matches at 8 bases. With 1 base clipped from V and 7 bases from J, the junction kept 6 bases outside the gene matches. CDR3 length equals 14 residues. Germline V lookup: CDR1 GTSNPN, CDR2 SVGIG (reference sequence). CDR3 residues: CAWSGLQGEQPQHF. CDR3 DNA: TGTGCCTGGAGTGGATTACAGGGGGAACAGCCCCAGCATTTT.

This clone was counted a few times. The chain carries TRBV5-1 and TRBJ1-1; possibly TRBD1 for D (5 bases). Germline loops: CDR1 SGHRS, CDR2 YFSETQ. V dropped 0 bases and J dropped 7 bases, with 13 bases sitting between them. This CDR3 has 14 amino acids. The chain's CDR3 is CASSLAREGSEAFF. The CDR3 DNA is TGCGCCAGCAGCTTGGCCAGGGAGGGGAGTGAAGCTTTCTTT.

This sequence joins TRBV30 and TRBJ2-7; D may be TRBD2 (5 bases). Germline CDR1 and CDR2: GTSNPN and SVGIG (reference sequence). The CDR3 loop spans 11 amino acids. The V end lost 1 base, the J end lost 7 bases, and 8 bases lay between the germline ends. The CDR3, as DNA: TGTGCCTGGAGTGGACCGGGAGAGCAGTACTTC. Its protein product is CAWSGPGEQYF.

V usage is TRBV9 and J usage is TRBJ1-6; D unresolved. The V end was cut by 0 bases, the J end by 7 bases, with 8 bases between. Germline CDR1 and CDR2: SGDLS and YYNGEE. CDR3 size: 14 residues. This chain's CDR3 is CASSVGTVNSPLHF. The DNA for the CDR3 is TGTGCCAGCAGCGTAGGTACAGTAAATTCACCCCTCCACTTT. Full variable domain (remainder filled in from reference TRBV9 and TRBJ1-6): DSGVTQTPKHLITATGQRVTLRCSPRSGDLSVYWYQQSLDQGLQFLIQYYNGEERAKGNILERFSAQQFPDLHSELNLSSLELGDSALYFCASSVGTVNSPLHFGNGTRLTVT.

The chain uses TRBV2 and TRBJ2-7; D perhaps matches TRBD2 (6 bases). This CDR3 comprises 14 residues. Germline values: CDR1 SNHLY, CDR2 FYNNEI. Deletions cut 0 bases from V and 12 bases from J, with 18 bases between. As DNA, the CDR3 is TGTGCCAGCAGTGAAGCCCCCCTGGCGGGACGCCCGTACTTC. Its protein product is CASSEAPLAGRPYF. The full variable domain, in which reference TRBV2 and TRBJ2-7 provide the parts outside the CDR3, is EPEVTQTPSHQVTQMGQEVILRCVPISNHLYFYWYRQILGQKVEFLVSFYNNEISEKSEIFDDQFSVERPDGSNFTLKIRSTKLEDSAMYFCASSEAPLAGRPYFGPGTRLTVT.

The V call is TRBV18, the J call TRBJ2-6; D is unresolved. In germline, CDR1 is KGHSH, CDR2 LQKENI. This CDR3 region has 14 residues. V lost 3 bases, J lost 1 base, and 4 bases lay in between. The CDR3 here is CASSPVSGANVLTF. As DNA, the CDR3 is TGTGCCAGCTCACCCGTGTCTGGGGCCAACGTCCTGACTTTC.

The J gene is TRBJ2-5, the V gene TRBV9, with D perhaps TRBD2 (6 bases). With 4 bases removed from V and 2 bases from J, the gap between germline ends came to 15 bases. This CDR3 contains 15 residues. Germline CDR1 reads SGDLS; CDR2 reads YYNGEE. Here the CDR3 reads CASSPRGRIQETQYF. The CDR3 DNA sequence: TGTGCCAGCAGCCCCCGGGGGAGAATACAAGAGACCCAGTACTTC.

This clone was seen more than once but under ten times. The chain is built from TRBV6-5 and TRBJ1-1; D unclear. Deletions cut 5 bases from V and 1 base from J, with 11 bases between. Per the germline V gene, CDR1 is MNHEY and CDR2 is SVGAGI. This CDR3 region has 14 residues. CDR3 amino acids: CASSRSITNTEAFF. CDR3 nucleotides: TGTGCCAGCAGTCGGTCCATCACGAACACTGAAGCTTTCTTT.

The gene calls are TRBV6-5 and TRBJ1-2; 7 positions match TRBD1. V gave up 2 bases and J gave up 4 bases; unmatched junction bases: 4. The CDR3 sequence is 14 residues long. The germline CDR1 and CDR2 sequences are MNHEY and SVGAGI. CDR3 residues: CASSYTRDSYGYTF. In DNA, the CDR3 is TGTGCCAGCAGTTACACAAGGGACAGCTATGGCTACACCTTC.

This sequence joins TRBV7-2 and TRBJ2-1; 11 bases align to TRBD2. V was pared by 4 bases and J by 4 bases, with 9 bases of the junction left unmatched. Germline V CDR1 and CDR2: SGHTA, FQGNSA. This CDR3 has 17 amino acids. CDR3 in DNA: TGTGCCAGCAGCTCCGCATCCCTAGCGGGAGGTTACAATGAGCAGTTCTTC. Translating gives CASSSASLAGGYNEQFF.